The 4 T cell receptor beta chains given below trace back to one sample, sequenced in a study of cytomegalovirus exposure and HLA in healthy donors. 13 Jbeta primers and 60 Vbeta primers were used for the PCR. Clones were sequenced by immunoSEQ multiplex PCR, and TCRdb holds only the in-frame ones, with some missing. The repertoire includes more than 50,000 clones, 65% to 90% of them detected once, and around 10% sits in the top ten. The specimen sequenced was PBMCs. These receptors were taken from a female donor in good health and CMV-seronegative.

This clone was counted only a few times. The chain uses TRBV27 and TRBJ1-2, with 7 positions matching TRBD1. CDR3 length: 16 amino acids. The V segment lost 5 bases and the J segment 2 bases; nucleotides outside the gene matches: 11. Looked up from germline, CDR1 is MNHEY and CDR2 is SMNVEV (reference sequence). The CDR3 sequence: CASSRDSDLLNYGYTF. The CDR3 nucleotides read TGTGCCAGCAGTCGGGACAGCGACCTTTTAAACTATGGCTACACCTTC.

DNA for the CDR3: TGCGCCAGCAGCCAAGTCGATCTAGCGACCACAGATACGCAGTATTTT. As protein: CASSQVDLATTDTQYF. The rearrangement links TRBV4-1 to TRBJ2-3; a weak D match, TRBD2 (6 bases). V was cut by 1 base and J by 2 bases, with 13 bases left in between. The CDR3 runs 16 residues. Germline values: CDR1 MGHRA, CDR2 YSYEKL.

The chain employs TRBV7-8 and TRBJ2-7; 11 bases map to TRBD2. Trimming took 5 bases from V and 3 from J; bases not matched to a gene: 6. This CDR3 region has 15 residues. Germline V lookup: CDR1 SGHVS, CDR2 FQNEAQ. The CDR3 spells CASSTTSGSLYEQYF. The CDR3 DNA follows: TGTGCCAGCAGCACCACTAGCGGGAGCCTCTACGAGCAGTACTTC.

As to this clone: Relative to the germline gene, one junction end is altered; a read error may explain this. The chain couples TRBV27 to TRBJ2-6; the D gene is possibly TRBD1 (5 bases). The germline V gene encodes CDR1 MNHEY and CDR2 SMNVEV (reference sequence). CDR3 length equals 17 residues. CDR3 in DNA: TGTGCCAGCAGTTTAAAGGATCCCCGCTCTGGGGCCAACGGCCTGACTTTC. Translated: CASSLKDPRSGANGLTF.